This T cell receptor (beta chain) was captured in a study of T cell changes during pregnancy in multiple sclerosis. Germline V gives CDR1 SGHRS, CDR2 YFSETQ. This CDR3 is 13 amino acids long. The V gene lost 6 bases and the J gene lost 3 bases, with 12 bases spanning the gap. Clones were read by immunoSEQ multiplex PCR, and TCRdb kept only the in-frame ones, dropping some. The sample has under 45,000 clones, roughly 93% seen once. The chain is built from TRBV5-1 and TRBJ1-2; tentative D call: TRBD1 (6 bases). This specimen was peripheral blood, taken in the second trimester of pregnancy. The source is a female donor in good health, enrolled as a control in a pregnancy study. CDR3 sequence: CASNTGYDYGYTF. The CDR3 DNA is TGCGCCAGCAATACAGGGTATGACTATGGCTACACCTTC.